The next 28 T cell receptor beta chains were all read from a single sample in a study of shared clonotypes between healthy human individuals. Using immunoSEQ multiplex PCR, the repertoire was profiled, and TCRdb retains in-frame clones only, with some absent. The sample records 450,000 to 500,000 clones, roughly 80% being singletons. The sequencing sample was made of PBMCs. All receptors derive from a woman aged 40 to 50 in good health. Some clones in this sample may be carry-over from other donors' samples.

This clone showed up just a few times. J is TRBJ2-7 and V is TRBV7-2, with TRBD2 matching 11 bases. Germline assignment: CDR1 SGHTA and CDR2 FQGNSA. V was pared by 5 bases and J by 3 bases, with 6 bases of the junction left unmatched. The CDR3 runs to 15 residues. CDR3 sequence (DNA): TGTGCCAGCAGCCCGAGACTAGCGGGAAACTACGAGCAGTACTTC. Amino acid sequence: CASSPRLAGNYEQYF.

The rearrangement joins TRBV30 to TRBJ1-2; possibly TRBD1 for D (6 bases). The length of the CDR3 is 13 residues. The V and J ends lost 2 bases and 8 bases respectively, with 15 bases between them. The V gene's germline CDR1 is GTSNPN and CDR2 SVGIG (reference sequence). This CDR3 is CAWSTGGSGGYTF. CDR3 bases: TGTGCCTGGAGTACGGGGGGCTCAGGGGGCTACACCTTC.

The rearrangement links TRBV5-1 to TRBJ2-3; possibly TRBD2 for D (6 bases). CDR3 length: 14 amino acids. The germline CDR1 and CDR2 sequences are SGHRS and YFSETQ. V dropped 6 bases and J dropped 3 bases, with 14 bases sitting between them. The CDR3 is CASTRGDSTDTQYF. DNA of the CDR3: TGCGCCAGCACCCGAGGGGACTCGACAGATACGCAGTATTTT.

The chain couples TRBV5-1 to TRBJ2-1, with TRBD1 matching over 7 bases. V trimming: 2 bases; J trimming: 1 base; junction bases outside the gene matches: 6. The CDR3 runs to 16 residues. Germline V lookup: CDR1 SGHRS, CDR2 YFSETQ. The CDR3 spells CASSFLGQLSYNEQFF. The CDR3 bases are TGCGCCAGCAGCTTCCTGGGACAGCTTTCCTACAATGAGCAGTTCTTC.

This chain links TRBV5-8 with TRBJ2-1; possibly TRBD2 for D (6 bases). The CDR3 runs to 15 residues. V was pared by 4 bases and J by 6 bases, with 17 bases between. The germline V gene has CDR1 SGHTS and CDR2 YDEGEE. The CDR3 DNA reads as TGTGCCAGCAGCCCGGGACTCTCCCCCGTCAATGAGCAGTTCTTC. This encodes CASSPGLSPVNEQFF.

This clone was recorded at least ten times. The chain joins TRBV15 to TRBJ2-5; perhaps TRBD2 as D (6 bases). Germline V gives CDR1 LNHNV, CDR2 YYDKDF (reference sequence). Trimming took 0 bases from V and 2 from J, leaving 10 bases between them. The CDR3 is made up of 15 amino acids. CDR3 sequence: CATSRERAGQETQYF. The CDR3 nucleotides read TGTGCCACCAGCAGAGAGCGTGCGGGACAAGAGACCCAGTACTTC.

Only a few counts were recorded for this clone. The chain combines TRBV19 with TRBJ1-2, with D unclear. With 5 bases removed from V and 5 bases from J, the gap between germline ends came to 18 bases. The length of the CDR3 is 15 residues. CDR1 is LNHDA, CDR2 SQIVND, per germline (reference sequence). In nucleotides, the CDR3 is TGTGCCAGTAGTGGGTCTTTTGGACGGACGTATGGCTACACCTTC. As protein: CASSGSFGRTYGYTF.

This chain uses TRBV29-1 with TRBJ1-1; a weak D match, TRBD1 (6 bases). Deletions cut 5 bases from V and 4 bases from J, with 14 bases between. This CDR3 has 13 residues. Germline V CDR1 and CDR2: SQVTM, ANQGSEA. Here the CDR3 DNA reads TGCAGCGTTTCGAGGGGGGATGTCACTGAAGCTTTCTTT. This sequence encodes CSVSRGDVTEAFF.

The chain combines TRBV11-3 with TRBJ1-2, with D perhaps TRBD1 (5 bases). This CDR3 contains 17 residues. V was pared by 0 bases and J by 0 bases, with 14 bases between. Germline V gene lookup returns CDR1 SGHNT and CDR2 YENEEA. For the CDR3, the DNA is TGTGCCAGCAGCTTAGATTATGGGACTGCAACTAACTATGGCTACACCTTC. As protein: CASSLDYGTATNYGYTF.

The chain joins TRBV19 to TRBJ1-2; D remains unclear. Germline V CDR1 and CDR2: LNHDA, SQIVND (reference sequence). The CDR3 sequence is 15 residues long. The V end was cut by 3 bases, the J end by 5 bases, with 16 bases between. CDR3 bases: TGTGCCAGTAGTATTTATGGCAGTAATCCTTATGGCTACACCTTC. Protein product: CASSIYGSNPYGYTF.

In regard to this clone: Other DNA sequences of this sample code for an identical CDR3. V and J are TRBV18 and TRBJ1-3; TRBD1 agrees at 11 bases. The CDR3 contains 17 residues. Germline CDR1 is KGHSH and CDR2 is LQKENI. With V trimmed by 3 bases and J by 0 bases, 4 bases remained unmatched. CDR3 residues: CASSPGTGGFSGNTIYF. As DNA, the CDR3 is TGTGCCAGCTCACCCGGGACAGGGGGATTCTCTGGAAACACCATATATTTT.

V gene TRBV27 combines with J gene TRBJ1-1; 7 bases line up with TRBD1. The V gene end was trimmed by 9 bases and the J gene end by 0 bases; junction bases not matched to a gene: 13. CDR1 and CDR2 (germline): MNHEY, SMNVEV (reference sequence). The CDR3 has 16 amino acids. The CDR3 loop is CASPIPQDRLNTEAFF. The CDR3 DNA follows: TGTGCCAGTCCAATCCCTCAGGACAGGCTGAACACTGAAGCTTTCTTT.

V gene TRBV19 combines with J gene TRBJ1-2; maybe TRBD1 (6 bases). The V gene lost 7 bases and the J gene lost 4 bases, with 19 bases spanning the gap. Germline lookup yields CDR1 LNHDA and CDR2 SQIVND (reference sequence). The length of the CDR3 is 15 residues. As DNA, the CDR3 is TGTGCCAGTAAAACTACCGGGACGGGGGCCTATGGCTACACCTTC. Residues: CASKTTGTGAYGYTF.

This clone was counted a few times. CDR3 amino acids: CASSALGGVGTEAFF. The DNA of the CDR3 is TGTGCCAGCAGCGCCCTGGGGGGGGTGGGCACTGAAGCTTTCTTT. The J gene is TRBJ1-1, the V gene TRBV9, with TRBD1 as a possible D gene (5 bases). The V and J ends lost 3 bases and 4 bases respectively, with 16 bases between them. Germline CDR1 SGDLS, CDR2 YYNGEE. The CDR3 is 15 residues long.

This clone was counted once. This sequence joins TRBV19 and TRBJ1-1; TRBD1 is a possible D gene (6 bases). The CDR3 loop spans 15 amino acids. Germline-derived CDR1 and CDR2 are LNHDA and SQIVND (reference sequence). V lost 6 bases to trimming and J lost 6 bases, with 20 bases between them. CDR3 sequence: CASSQTGHRGAEAFF. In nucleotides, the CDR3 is TGTGCCAGTAGCCAGACGGGACACCGAGGGGCTGAAGCTTTCTTT.

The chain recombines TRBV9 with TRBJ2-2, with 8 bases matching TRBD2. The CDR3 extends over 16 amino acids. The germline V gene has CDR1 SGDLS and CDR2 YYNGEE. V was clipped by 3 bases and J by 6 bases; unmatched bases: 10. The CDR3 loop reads CASSGARGGRPGELFF. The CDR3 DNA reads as TGTGCCAGCAGCGGTGCTCGGGGCGGGAGGCCCGGGGAGCTGTTTTTT.

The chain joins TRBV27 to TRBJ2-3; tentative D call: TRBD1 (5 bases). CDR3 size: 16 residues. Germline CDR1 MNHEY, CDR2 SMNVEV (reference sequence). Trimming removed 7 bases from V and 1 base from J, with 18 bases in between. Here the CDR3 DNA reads TGTGCCAGCAATCCACCCTCAGGGAAGGGCACAGATACGCAGTATTTT. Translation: CASNPPSGKGTDTQYF.

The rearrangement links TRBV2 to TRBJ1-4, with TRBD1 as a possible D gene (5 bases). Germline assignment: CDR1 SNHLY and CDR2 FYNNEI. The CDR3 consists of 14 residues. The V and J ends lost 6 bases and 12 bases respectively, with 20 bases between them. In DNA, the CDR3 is TGTGCCAGCAGAGGTCTTAGGGGCCCCCAGGAACTGTTTTTT. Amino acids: CASRGLRGPQELFF.

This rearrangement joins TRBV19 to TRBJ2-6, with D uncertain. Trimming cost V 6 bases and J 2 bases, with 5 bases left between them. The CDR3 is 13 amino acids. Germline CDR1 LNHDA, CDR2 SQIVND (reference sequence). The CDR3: CASSQPGANVLTF. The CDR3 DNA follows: TGTGCCAGTAGCCAACCTGGGGCCAACGTCCTGACTTTC.

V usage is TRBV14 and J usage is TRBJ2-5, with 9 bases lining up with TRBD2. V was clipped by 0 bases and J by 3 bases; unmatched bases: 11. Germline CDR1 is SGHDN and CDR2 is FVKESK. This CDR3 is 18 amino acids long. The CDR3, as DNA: TGTGCCAGCAGCCAAGAGGGTCTAGCGGGACATCAGAAAGAGACCCAGTACTTC. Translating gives CASSQEGLAGHQKETQYF.

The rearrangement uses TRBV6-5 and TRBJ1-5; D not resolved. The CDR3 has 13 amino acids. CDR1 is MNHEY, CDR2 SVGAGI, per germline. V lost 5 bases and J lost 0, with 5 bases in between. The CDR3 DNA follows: TGTGCCAGCAGTAGAAATAGCAATCAGCCCCAGCATTTT. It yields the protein CASSRNSNQPQHF.

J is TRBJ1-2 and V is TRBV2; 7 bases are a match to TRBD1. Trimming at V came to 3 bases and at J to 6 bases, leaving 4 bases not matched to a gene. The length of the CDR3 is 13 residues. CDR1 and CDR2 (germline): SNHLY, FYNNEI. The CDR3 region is CASSDRGSNGYTF. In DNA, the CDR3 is TGTGCCAGCAGTGACAGGGGGTCGAATGGCTACACCTTC.

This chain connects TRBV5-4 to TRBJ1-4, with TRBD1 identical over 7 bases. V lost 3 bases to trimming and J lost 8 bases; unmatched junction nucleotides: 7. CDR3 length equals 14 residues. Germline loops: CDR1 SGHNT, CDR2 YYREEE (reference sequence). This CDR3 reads CASSSDRNGEKLFF. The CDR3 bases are TGTGCCAGCAGCTCGGACAGGAACGGAGAAAAACTGTTTTTT.

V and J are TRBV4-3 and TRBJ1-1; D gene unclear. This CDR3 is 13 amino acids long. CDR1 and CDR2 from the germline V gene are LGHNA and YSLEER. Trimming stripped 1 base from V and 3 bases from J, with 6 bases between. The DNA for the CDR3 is TGCGCCAGCAGCCAAGTCCCCGACACTGAAGCTTTCTTT. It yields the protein CASSQVPDTEAFF.

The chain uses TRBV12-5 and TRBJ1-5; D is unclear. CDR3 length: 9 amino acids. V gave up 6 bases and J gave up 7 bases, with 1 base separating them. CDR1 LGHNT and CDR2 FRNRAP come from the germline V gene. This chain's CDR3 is CASGQPQHF. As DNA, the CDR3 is TGTGCTAGTGGACAGCCCCAGCATTTT.

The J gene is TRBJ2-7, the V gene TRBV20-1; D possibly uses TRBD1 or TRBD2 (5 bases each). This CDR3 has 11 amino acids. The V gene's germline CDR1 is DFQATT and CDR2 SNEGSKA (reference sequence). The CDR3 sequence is CRALRGNEQYF. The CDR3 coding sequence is TGCAGGGCCCTGAGGGGCAACGAGCAGTACTTC.

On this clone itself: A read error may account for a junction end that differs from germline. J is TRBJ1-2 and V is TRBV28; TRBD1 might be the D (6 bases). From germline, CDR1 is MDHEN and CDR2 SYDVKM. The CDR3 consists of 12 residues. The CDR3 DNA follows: TGTGCCAGCAGAATGTTACAGGGTCCACATTCCTTC. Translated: CASRMLQGPHSF.

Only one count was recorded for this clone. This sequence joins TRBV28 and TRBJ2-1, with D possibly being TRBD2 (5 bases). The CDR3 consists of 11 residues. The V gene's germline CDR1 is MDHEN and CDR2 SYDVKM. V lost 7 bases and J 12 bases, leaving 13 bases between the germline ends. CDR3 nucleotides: TGTGCCAGCACTACCTTGGGGAGGCAGTTCTTC. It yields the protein CASTTLGRQFF.